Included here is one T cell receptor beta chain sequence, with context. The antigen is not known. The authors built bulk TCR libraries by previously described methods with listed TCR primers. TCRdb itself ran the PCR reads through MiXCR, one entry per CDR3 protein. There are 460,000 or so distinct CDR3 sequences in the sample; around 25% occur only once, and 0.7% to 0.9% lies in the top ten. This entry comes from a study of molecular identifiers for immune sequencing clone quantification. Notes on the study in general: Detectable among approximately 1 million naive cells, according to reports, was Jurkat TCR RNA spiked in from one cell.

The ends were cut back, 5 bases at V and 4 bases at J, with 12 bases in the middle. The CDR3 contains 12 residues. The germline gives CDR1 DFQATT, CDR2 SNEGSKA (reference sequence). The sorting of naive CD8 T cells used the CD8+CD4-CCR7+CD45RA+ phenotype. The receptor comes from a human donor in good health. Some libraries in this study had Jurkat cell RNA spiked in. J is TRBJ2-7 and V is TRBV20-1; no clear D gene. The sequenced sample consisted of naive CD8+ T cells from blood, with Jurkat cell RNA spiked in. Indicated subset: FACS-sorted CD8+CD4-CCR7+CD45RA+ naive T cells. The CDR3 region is CSAAHVGYEQYF. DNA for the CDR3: TGCAGTGCTGCCCACGTGGGGTACGAGCAGTACTTC.